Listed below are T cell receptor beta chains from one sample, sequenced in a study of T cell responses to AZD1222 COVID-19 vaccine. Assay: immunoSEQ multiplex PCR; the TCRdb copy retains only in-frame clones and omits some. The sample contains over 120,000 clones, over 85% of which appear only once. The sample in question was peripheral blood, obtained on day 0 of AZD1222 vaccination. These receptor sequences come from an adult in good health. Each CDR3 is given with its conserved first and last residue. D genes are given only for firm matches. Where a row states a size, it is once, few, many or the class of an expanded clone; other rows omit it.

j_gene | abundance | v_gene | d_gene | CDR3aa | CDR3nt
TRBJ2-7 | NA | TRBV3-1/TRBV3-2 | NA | CASSQEDLFTEQYF | TGTGCCAGCAGCCAAGAGGACCTATTTACCGAGCAGTACTTC
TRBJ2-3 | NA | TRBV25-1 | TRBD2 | CASTSGLAESTDTQYF | TGTGCCAGCACATCAGGACTAGCGGAAAGCACAGATACGCAGTATTTT
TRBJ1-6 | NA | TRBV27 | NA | CASSFIGATSPLHF | TGTGCCAGCAGTTTTATTGGGGCGACTTCACCCCTCCACTTT
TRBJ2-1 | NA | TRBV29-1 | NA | CSVEDSRDRYNEQFF | TGCAGCGTTGAAGATTCTCGCGACCGCTACAATGAGCAGTTCTTC
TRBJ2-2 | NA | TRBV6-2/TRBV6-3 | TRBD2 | CASSNRLTSGRDTGELFF | TGTGCCAGCAGTAATCGCTTGACTAGCGGGAGGGACACCGGGGAGCTGTTTTTT
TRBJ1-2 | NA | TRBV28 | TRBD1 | CASNPRDRARGYTF | TGTGCCAGCAACCCCCGGGACAGGGCCCGTGGCTACACCTTC
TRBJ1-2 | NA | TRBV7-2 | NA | CASSLDYGYTF | TGTGCCAGCAGCTTAGACTATGGCTACACCTTC
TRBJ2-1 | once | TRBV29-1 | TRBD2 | CSVPGLAGIYNEQFF | TGCAGCGTACCCGGTCTAGCGGGAATCTACAATGAGCAGTTCTTC
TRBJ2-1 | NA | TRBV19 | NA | CASGRTPLEGRVNEQFF | TGTGCCAGCGGCCGAACCCCACTAGAGGGGCGGGTCAATGAGCAGTTCTTC
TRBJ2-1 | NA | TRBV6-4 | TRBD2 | CASSGGSGGNEQFF | TGTGCCAGCAGTGGTGGTAGCGGGGGCAATGAGCAGTTCTTC
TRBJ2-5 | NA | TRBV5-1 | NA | CASSLGTRGDGGETQYF | TGCGCCAGCAGCTTGGGTACGCGGGGCGACGGCGGAGAGACCCAGTACTTC
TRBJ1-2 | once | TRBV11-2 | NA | CASSLDRGNYGYTF | TGTGCCAGCAGCTTAGACCGGGGAAACTATGGCTACACCTTC
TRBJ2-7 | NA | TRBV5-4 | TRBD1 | CASSAGDRRSYEQYF | TGTGCCAGCAGCGCTGGGGACAGGCGTTCCTACGAGCAGTACTTC
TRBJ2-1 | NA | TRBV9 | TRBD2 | CASSAISGSTNEQFF | TGTGCCAGCAGCGCGATTAGCGGGAGTACAAATGAGCAGTTCTTC
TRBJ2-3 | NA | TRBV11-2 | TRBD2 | CASSLVRTSGTGDTQYF | TGTGCCAGCAGCTTAGTTCGGACTAGCGGGACTGGAGATACGCAGTATTTT
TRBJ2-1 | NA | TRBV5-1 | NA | CASSIDTFYNEQFF | TGCGCCAGCAGCATTGACACGTTCTACAATGAGCAGTTCTTC
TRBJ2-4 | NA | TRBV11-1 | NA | CASSLVAQRGIQYF | TGTGCCAGCAGCTTAGTAGCACAGAGGGGCATTCAGTACTTC
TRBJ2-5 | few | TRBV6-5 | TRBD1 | CASSKQTGQMETQYF | TGTGCCAGCAGTAAGCAGACAGGGCAAATGGAGACCCAGTACTTC
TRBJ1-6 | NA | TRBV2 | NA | CASNGNSPLHF | TGTGCCAGCAATGGGAATTCACCCCTCCACTTT
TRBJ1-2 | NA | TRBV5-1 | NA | CASSLSSGEYGYTF | TGCGCCAGCAGCTTGTCCTCAGGGGAGTATGGCTACACCTTC
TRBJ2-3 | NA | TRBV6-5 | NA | CASSLLAALSRTQYF | TGTGCCAGCAGTTTACTAGCTGCATTGTCACGGACGCAGTATTTT
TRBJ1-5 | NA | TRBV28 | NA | CASISGRILRGNQPQHF | TGTGCCAGCATTTCGGGACGGATTCTGAGGGGCAATCAGCCCCAGCATTTT
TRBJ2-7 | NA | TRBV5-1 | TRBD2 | CASSFGLAGDPYEQYF | TGCGCCAGCAGCTTTGGACTAGCGGGAGACCCCTACGAGCAGTACTTC
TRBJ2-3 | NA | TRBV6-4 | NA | CASSDSARDTDTQYF | TGTGCCAGCAGTGACTCCGCCAGGGACACAGATACGCAGTATTTT
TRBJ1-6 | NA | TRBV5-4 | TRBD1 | CASSSTGGDSYNSPLHF | TGTGCCAGCAGCTCCACAGGGGGAGACTCCTATAATTCACCCCTCCACTTT
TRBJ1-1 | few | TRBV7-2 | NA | CASSSPGPIAEAFF | TGTGCCAGCAGCTCCCCGGGGCCCATAGCTGAAGCTTTCTTT
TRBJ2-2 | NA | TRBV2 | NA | CASSETGTVTGELFF | TGTGCCAGCAGTGAAACGGGAACAGTCACCGGGGAGCTGTTTTTT
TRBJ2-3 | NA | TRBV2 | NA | CAEGGSVRSDTQYF | TGTGCGGAGGGGGGGAGTGTGAGATCGGATACGCAGTATTTT
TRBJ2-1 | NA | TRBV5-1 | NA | CASSPGQSGNEQFF | TGCGCCAGCAGCCCCGGCCAGTCGGGCAATGAGCAGTTCTTC
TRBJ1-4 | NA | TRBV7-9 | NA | CASSPALGEKLFF | TGTGCCAGCAGCCCGGCCCTTGGTGAAAAACTGTTTTTT
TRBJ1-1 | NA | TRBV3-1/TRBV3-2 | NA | CASSLDSGTEAFF | TGTGCCAGCAGCCTAGACAGCGGCACTGAAGCTTTCTTT
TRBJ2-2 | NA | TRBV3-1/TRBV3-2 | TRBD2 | CASSPRTRSTGELFF | TGTGCCAGCAGCCCTAGGACTAGAAGTACCGGGGAGCTGTTTTTT
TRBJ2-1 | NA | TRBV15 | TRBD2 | CATSTAGVNEQFF | TGTGCCACCAGCACAGCGGGAGTCAATGAGCAGTTCTTC
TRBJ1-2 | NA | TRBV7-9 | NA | CASSSQIAGYTF | TGTGCCAGCAGCTCCCAGATTGCTGGCTACACCTTC
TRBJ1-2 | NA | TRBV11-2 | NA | CASSFGTSLYGYTF | TGTGCCAGCAGCTTCGGGACATCTTTATATGGCTACACCTTC
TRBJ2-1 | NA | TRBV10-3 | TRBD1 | CAISESTGDSYNEQFF | TGTGCCATCAGTGAGTCGACAGGGGACTCCTACAATGAGCAGTTCTTC
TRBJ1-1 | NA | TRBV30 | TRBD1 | CAWSGQGLTEAFF | TGTGCCTGGAGTGGACAGGGGCTGACTGAAGCTTTCTTT
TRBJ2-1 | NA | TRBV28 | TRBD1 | CASSLTGTGAYNEQFF | TGTGCCAGCAGCCTAACCGGGACAGGGGCCTACAATGAGCAGTTCTTC
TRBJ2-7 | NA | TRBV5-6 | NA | CASSFGYEQYF | TGTGCCAGCAGCTTCGGCTACGAGCAGTACTTC
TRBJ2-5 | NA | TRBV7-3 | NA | CASSSGPEETQYF | TGTGCCAGCAGCTCGGGACCAGAAGAGACCCAGTACTTC
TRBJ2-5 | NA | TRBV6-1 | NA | CASSEVQETQYF | TGTGCCAGCAGTGAGGTCCAAGAGACCCAGTACTTC
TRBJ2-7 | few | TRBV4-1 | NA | CASSHLGAGYEQYF | TGCGCCAGCAGCCATTTGGGAGCAGGGTACGAGCAGTACTTC
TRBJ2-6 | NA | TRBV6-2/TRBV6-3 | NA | CASRYDMISSGANVLTF | TGTGCCAGCAGGTACGACATGATAAGCTCTGGGGCCAACGTCCTGACTTTC
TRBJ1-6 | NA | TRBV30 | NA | CAWHSGATYNSPLHF | TGTGCCTGGCACTCAGGGGCCACTTATAATTCACCCCTCCACTTT
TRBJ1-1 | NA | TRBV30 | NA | CAWIPRLGGDWEAFF | TGTGCCTGGATCCCAAGGTTAGGGGGGGACTGGGAAGCTTTCTTT
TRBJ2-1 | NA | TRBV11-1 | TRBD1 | CASSLAGQLNNEQFF | TGTGCCAGCAGCTTAGCGGGACAGCTAAACAATGAGCAGTTCTTC
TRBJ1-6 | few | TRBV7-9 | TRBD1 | CASSRDSSAVSPLHF | TGTGCCAGCAGCCGGGACAGCTCGGCGGTTTCACCCCTCCACTTT
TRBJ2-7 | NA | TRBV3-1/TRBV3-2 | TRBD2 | CASSQDRLAGGTSYEQYF | TGTGCCAGCAGCCAAGATAGGCTAGCGGGGGGGACCTCCTACGAGCAGTACTTC
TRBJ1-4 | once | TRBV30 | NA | CAWSRLGGQTHELTNEKLFF | TGTGCCTGGTCCCGCCTGGGTGGTCAGACTCACGAATTAACTAATGAAAAACTGTTTTTT
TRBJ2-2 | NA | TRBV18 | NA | CASSPRTRGSFSTGELFF | TGTGCCAGCTCACCGAGGACGAGAGGTTCCTTCAGCACCGGGGAGCTGTTTTTT
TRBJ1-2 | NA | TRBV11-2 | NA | CASSFQPNYGYTF | TGTGCCAGCAGTTTCCAGCCTAACTATGGCTACACCTTC
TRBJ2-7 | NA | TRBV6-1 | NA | CASSEGALRYEQYF | TGTGCCAGCAGTGAGGGGGCTCTCCGCTACGAGCAGTACTTC
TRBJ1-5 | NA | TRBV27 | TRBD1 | CASSSGGVNQPQHF | TGTGCCAGCAGTTCAGGGGGTGTGAATCAGCCCCAGCATTTT
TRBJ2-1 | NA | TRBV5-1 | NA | CASSLLQGRENEQFF | TGCGCCAGCAGCTTGTTGCAGGGGAGGGAGAATGAGCAGTTCTTC
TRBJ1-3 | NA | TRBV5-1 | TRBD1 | CASSLDPGGADTIYF | TGCGCCAGCAGCCTGGACCCAGGGGGCGCGGACACCATATATTTT
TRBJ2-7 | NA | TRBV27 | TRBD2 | CASSLWAGGSYEQYF | TGTGCCAGCAGTTTATGGGCGGGAGGCAGCTACGAGCAGTACTTC
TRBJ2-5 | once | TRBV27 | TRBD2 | CASSPDLAGNQETQYF | TGTGCCAGCAGCCCCGATCTAGCGGGGAACCAAGAGACCCAGTACTTC
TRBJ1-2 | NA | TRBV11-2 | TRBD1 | CASSVTGGNYGYTF | TGTGCCAGCAGCGTAACAGGGGGTAACTATGGCTACACCTTC
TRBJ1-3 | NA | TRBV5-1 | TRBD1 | CASSLEGQGAGNTIYF | TGCGCCAGCAGCTTGGAGGGACAGGGGGCTGGAAACACCATATATTTT
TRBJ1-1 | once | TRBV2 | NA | CASSYQGSTEAFF | TGTGCCAGCAGTTACCAGGGAAGTACTGAAGCTTTCTTT